The T cell receptor beta chain described here comes from a study of blood T cell repertoires in COVID-19. Study context: Samples taken during acute and convalescent COVID-19 were collected in the United States, Italy and Spain. Sources were T cells, B-cell-depleted T cells, or PBMCs; the material itself was cDNA or gDNA.

Trimming removed 3 bases at V and 2 bases at J, with 8 bases between. CDR1 SNHLY and CDR2 FYNNEI come from the germline V gene. The CDR3 contains 14 residues. Data came from immunoSEQ multiplex PCR; TCRdb stores just in-frame clones and leaves some out. The top ten hold about 19% of the sample, which has approximately 90,000 clones, 75% to 90% seen once. The clonotype originates from a woman older than 75 with acute or convalescent COVID-19. Specimen: peripheral blood. The chain is built from TRBV2 and TRBJ1-5; D unresolved. The CDR3: CASSEQRGNQPQHF. The CDR3 nucleotides are TGTGCCAGCAGTGAGCAACGCGGCAATCAGCCCCAGCATTTT.